Listed here are 30 T cell receptor beta chains from one sample, sequenced in a study of cytomegalovirus exposure and HLA in healthy donors. The PCR had 60 Vbeta and 13 Jbeta primers. Clones were sequenced by immunoSEQ multiplex PCR, and TCRdb holds only the in-frame ones, with some missing. This table holds around 130,000 clones, over 8.5% found once. The sequencing input was PBMCs. The receptors originated from a woman in her forties in good health and CMV-seropositive.

This clone was counted only a few times. The chain links TRBV19 to TRBJ1-2; D ambiguous. Germline V gene lookup returns CDR1 LNHDA and CDR2 SQIVND (reference sequence). The CDR3 spans 15 residues. Trimming cost V 1 base and J 4 bases, with 13 bases left between them. The CDR3 sequence: CASSIGQVDLYGYTF. CDR3 DNA sequence: TGTGCCAGTAGTATAGGGCAGGTCGACCTCTATGGCTACACCTTC.

Of note for this clone: Other nucleotide sequences in the sample specify the same CDR3. The chain uses TRBV19 and TRBJ2-1; TRBD1 matches 7 bases. V shed 3 bases, J shed 1 base, and the junction held 3 bases outside the gene matches. The length of the CDR3 is 15 residues. Per the germline V gene, CDR1 is LNHDA and CDR2 is SQIVND (reference sequence). Here the CDR3 DNA reads TGTGCCAGTAGTATCGACAGGGAATCCTACAATGAGCAGTTCTTC. It translates to CASSIDRESYNEQFF.

In its sample, this clone was seen a few times. The V and J genes are TRBV29-1 and TRBJ2-3, with D tentatively TRBD2 (6 bases). This CDR3 is 12 amino acids long. Germline V gene lookup returns CDR1 SQVTM and CDR2 ANQGSEA. V lost 4 bases and J lost 3, with 8 bases in between. The CDR3 spells CSVVGGTDTQYF. The CDR3 nucleotides read TGCAGCGTTGTGGGGGGAACAGATACGCAGTATTTT.

This clone was detected ten times or more. The chain joins TRBV5-4 to TRBJ1-2; D gene ambiguous. This CDR3 contains 15 residues. The ends were cut back, 3 bases at V and 8 bases at J, with 20 bases in the middle. Germline V gene data show CDR1 as SGHNT and CDR2 as YYREEE (reference sequence). The CDR3 DNA follows: TGTGCCAGCAGCTACTTCGGAGTAATGGAATTGGGCTACACCTTC. Encoded protein: CASSYFGVMELGYTF.

The chain uses TRBV7-9 and TRBJ1-1, with 7 nucleotides matching TRBD1. The germline V gene encodes CDR1 SEHNR and CDR2 FQNEAQ (reference sequence). The ends lost 6 bases at V and 1 base at J; junction bases unmatched: 5. This CDR3 region has 14 residues. The CDR3 DNA reads TGTGCCAGCAGTTCGGGGACAGCGAACACTGAAGCTTTCTTT. It translates to CASSSGTANTEAFF.

The rearrangement links TRBV2 to TRBJ1-2; possibly TRBD1 for D (5 bases). The CDR3 consists of 13 residues. Germline CDR1 reads SNHLY; CDR2 reads FYNNEI. Trimming removed 9 bases from V and 2 bases from J, with 13 bases in between. In DNA, the CDR3 is TGTGCCAGTTTCAGGGAGGGAAACTATGGCTACACCTTC. As protein: CASFREGNYGYTF.

The rearrangement uses TRBV9 and TRBJ1-1; D gene uncertain. Between the trimmed V and J ends, which lost 4 bases and 4 bases, there was a span of 14 bases. Per the germline V gene, CDR1 is SGDLS and CDR2 is YYNGEE. The CDR3 consists of 14 residues. CDR3 sequence: CASSPLFAATEAFF. The CDR3, as DNA: TGTGCCAGCAGCCCTCTGTTTGCGGCCACTGAAGCTTTCTTT.

In its sample, this clone was seen a few times. The chain carries TRBV7-8 and TRBJ1-1; 8 positions agree with TRBD1. Per germline, CDR1 SGHVS and CDR2 FQNEAQ. V dropped 6 bases and J dropped 5; count of bases not matched to a gene: 5. The CDR3 runs 13 residues. DNA for the CDR3: TGTGCCAGCAGTCGAACAGGGGGAACTGAAGCTTTCTTT. Its translation is CASSRTGGTEAFF.

A few counts support this clone. J is TRBJ2-7 and V is TRBV14, with a possible D match to TRBD1 (5 bases). Looked up from germline, CDR1 is SGHDN and CDR2 is FVKESK. The CDR3 runs 13 residues. Trimming pared 6 bases from V and 3 bases from J, leaving 12 bases between. This CDR3 is CASRRTLSYEQYF. CDR3 bases: TGTGCCAGCAGACGGACATTGAGCTACGAGCAGTACTTC.

This clone has a handful of counts. This chain uses TRBV6-1 with TRBJ2-1, with D uncertain. The CDR3 runs 13 residues. CDR1 and CDR2 from the germline V gene are MNHNS and SASEGT. Between the trimmed V and J ends, which lost 1 base and 8 bases, there was a span of 9 bases. This CDR3 is CASSEGEEHEQFF. CDR3 nucleotide sequence: TGTGCCAGCAGTGAAGGAGAGGAGCATGAGCAGTTCTTC.

This clone showed up just a few times. The chain employs TRBV6-5 and TRBJ1-1, with a weak D call TRBD1 (5 bases). The germline gives CDR1 MNHEY, CDR2 SVGAGI. This CDR3 contains 13 residues. The V end lost 4 bases, the J end lost 5 bases, and 11 bases lay between the germline ends. In DNA form, the CDR3 reads TGTGCCAGCAGTTCCCCGGGGGGGACTGAAGCTTTCTTT. It encodes CASSSPGGTEAFF.

This clone was observed a handful of times. This chain uses TRBV7-8 with TRBJ2-1; 12 positions agree with TRBD2. V lost 5 bases and J lost 9; bases outside the gene matches: 8. This CDR3 contains 15 residues. CDR1 is SGHVS, CDR2 FQNEAQ, per germline. DNA for the CDR3: TGTGCCAGCAGCCAACTAGCGGGGGGCCCCGGTGAGCAGTTCTTC. This sequence encodes CASSQLAGGPGEQFF.

This clone has just a few counts. Other DNA sequences in the same sample also yield this CDR3. This chain links TRBV6-1 with TRBJ1-1; D is perhaps TRBD1 (6 bases). This CDR3 is 13 amino acids long. Germline CDR1 and CDR2: MNHNS and SASEGT. V shed 4 bases and J shed 3 bases, with 9 bases lying between them. The DNA of the CDR3 is TGTGCCAGCAGTGGACAGGAGGACACTGAAGCTTTCTTT. Translated: CASSGQEDTEAFF.

J is TRBJ1-5 and V is TRBV5-1, with D possibly TRBD1 on 6 matching bases. The CDR3 contains 13 residues. Per germline, CDR1 SGHRS and CDR2 YFSETQ. Between the trimmed V and J ends, which lost 5 bases and 6 bases, there was a span of 12 bases. CDR3 nucleotides: TGCGCCAGCAGTACAGGGAGAGGTCAGCCCCAGCATTTT. Protein: CASSTGRGQPQHF.

For this clone: In the same sample, other DNA sequences code for this CDR3. The rearrangement links TRBV7-3 to TRBJ2-7, with TRBD1 identical over 11 bases. From germline, CDR1 is SGHTA and CDR2 FQGTGA. The length of the CDR3 is 14 residues. Trimming cost V 5 bases and J 4 bases; bases outside gene matches: 4. Here the CDR3 DNA reads TGTGCCAGCAGCCCAGGACAGGGGGCTTACGAGCAGTACTTC. This codes for CASSPGQGAYEQYF.

This clone was seen only a few times. The chain is built from TRBV15 and TRBJ1-5; D call uncertain. Trimming took off 0 bases at V and 0 bases at J, with 12 bases between the two ends. Germline CDR1 reads LNHNV; CDR2 reads YYDKDF (reference sequence). The CDR3 consists of 17 residues. CDR3: CATSRDGSGNSNQPQHF. CDR3 sequence (DNA): TGTGCCACCAGCAGAGATGGATCGGGGAATAGCAATCAGCCCCAGCATTTT.

J is TRBJ1-4 and V is TRBV19; D not certain. Germline V gene data show CDR1 as LNHDA and CDR2 as SQIVND (reference sequence). This CDR3 is built from 15 residues. Deletions cut 4 bases from V and 0 bases from J, with 9 bases between. The CDR3 region has the DNA TGTGCCAGTAGTACGACGACTGCAACTAATGAAAAACTGTTTTTT. It translates to CASSTTTATNEKLFF.

The V and J genes are TRBV6-1 and TRBJ1-5, with D perhaps matching TRBD1 (6 bases). This CDR3 contains 14 residues. Germline assignment: CDR1 MNHNS and CDR2 SASEGT. Trimming pared 6 bases from V and 5 bases from J, leaving 14 bases between. For the CDR3, the DNA is TGTGCCAGCAGGGGGGTCAGGGGAGATCAGCCCCAGCATTTT. This translates into CASRGVRGDQPQHF.

This clone was seen a handful of times. The chain couples TRBV25-1 to TRBJ1-6; the D gene is possibly TRBD1 (5 bases). Per germline, CDR1 MGHDK and CDR2 SYGVNS. V lost 4 bases and J 7 bases, leaving 8 bases between the germline ends. The CDR3 is made up of 13 amino acids. The CDR3 DNA reads as TGTGCCAGCAGTGGTTACAGGAATTCACCCCTCCACTTT. As protein: CASSGYRNSPLHF.

In this sample, this clone turned up a few times. This chain joins TRBV19 and TRBJ1-5; no reliable D call. Germline CDR1 reads LNHDA; CDR2 reads SQIVND (reference sequence). V was shortened by 5 bases and J by 3 bases, with 20 bases between the two germline ends. This CDR3 spans 17 amino acids. The CDR3 DNA sequence: TGTGCCAGTAGTGGGCGGGTGGGGAACGGATTCAATCAGCCCCAGCATTTT. Protein product: CASSGRVGNGFNQPQHF.

This clone was detected a few times. The chain recombines TRBV6-1 with TRBJ1-5, with D perhaps TRBD1 (5 bases). Per the germline V gene, CDR1 is MNHNS and CDR2 is SASEGT. V lost 8 bases to trimming and J lost 4 bases, with 12 bases between them. The CDR3 loop spans 13 amino acids. CDR3 region: CASGWTSNQPQHF. The CDR3 bases are TGTGCCAGCGGATGGACATCTAATCAGCCCCAGCATTTT.

The chain recombines TRBV19 with TRBJ2-7; D is uncertain. Germline V lookup: CDR1 LNHDA, CDR2 SQIVND (reference sequence). Trimming took off 4 bases at V and 0 bases at J, with 10 bases between the two ends. The CDR3 contains 14 residues. CDR3 region: CASSNRRTSYEQYF. CDR3 DNA: TGTGCCAGTAGTAATCGCAGAACCTCCTACGAGCAGTACTTC. The variable domain in full, completed from reference TRBV19 and TRBJ2-7, reads DGGITQSPKYLFRKEGQNVTLSCEQNLNHDAMYWYRQDPGQGLRLIYYSQIVNDFQKGDIAEGYSVSREKKESFPLTVTSAQKNPTAFYLCASSNRRTSYEQYFGPGTRLTVT.

V and J are TRBV11-3 and TRBJ2-2; D remains ambiguous. V was cut by 1 base and J by 1 base, with 4 bases left in between. The CDR3 sequence is 14 residues long. Germline-derived CDR1 and CDR2 are SGHNT and YENEEA. CDR3 DNA: TGTGCCAGCAGCTTAGGCAGGAACACCGGGGAGCTGTTTTTT. Protein sequence: CASSLGRNTGELFF.

This clone occurred a few times. The chain recombines TRBV28 with TRBJ1-5, with 9 bases that match TRBD1. CDR3 length: 16 amino acids. Germline values: CDR1 MDHEN, CDR2 SYDVKM. V lost 8 bases and J lost 6; bases outside the gene matches: 14. The CDR3 nucleotides are TGTGCCAGCGAGACAGGGGGTTCCGGGTATGGTCAGCCCCAGCATTTT. This gives the protein CASETGGSGYGQPQHF.

This clone turned up a few times. The gene calls are TRBV18 and TRBJ2-6, with D unclear. V dropped 3 bases and J dropped 0 bases, with 9 bases sitting between them. Germline loops: CDR1 KGHSH, CDR2 LQKENI. The CDR3 is 16 amino acids. The CDR3: CASSPKISSGANVLTF. CDR3 bases: TGTGCCAGCTCACCGAAAATCAGCTCTGGGGCCAACGTCCTGACTTTC.

This clone was seen more than once but under ten times. The J gene is TRBJ2-1, the V gene TRBV27; 8 nucleotides line up with TRBD1. This CDR3 spans 13 amino acids. V lost 5 bases to trimming and J lost 7 bases; unmatched junction nucleotides: 4. From germline, CDR1 is MNHEY and CDR2 SMNVEV (reference sequence). CDR3 residues: CASSRNRGNEQFF. DNA for the CDR3: TGTGCCAGCAGTCGGAACAGGGGGAATGAGCAGTTCTTC.

The chain couples TRBV28 to TRBJ1-5; weak D call: TRBD1 (5 bases). The CDR3 runs 14 residues. Looked up from germline, CDR1 is MDHEN and CDR2 is SYDVKM. V lost 1 base to trimming and J lost 11 bases, with 15 bases between them. The chain's CDR3 is CASSLSPRTQAQHF. The CDR3 coding sequence is TGTGCCAGCAGTTTATCGCCCCGGACACAAGCCCAGCATTTT.

V gene TRBV2 combines with J gene TRBJ2-3, with 7 bases that match TRBD2. CDR1 is SNHLY, CDR2 FYNNEI, per germline. The CDR3 is 14 amino acids. The V gene end was trimmed by 8 bases and the J gene end by 2 bases; junction bases not matched to a gene: 7. CDR3 loop: CASGPGGTTDTQYF. CDR3 DNA: TGTGCCAGCGGACCCGGGGGGACCACAGATACGCAGTATTTT.

The V and J genes are TRBV7-8 and TRBJ2-3; D is uncertain. The CDR3 length is 14 residues. Per germline, CDR1 SGHVS and CDR2 FQNEAQ. Trimming cost V 5 bases and J 1 base, with 10 bases left between them. The CDR3 coding sequence is TGTGCCAGCAGCCGTTCGGTCGGCACAGATACGCAGTATTTT. Translating gives CASSRSVGTDTQYF.

The rearrangement uses TRBV11-1 and TRBJ2-7, with no clear D. V lost 4 bases and J lost 5, with 12 bases in between. This CDR3 region has 13 residues. The germline gives CDR1 SGHAT, CDR2 FQDESV (reference sequence). The CDR3 DNA sequence: TGTGCCAGCAGCTCGGGTCTAATCGACGAGCAGTACTTC. This codes for CASSSGLIDEQYF.